Reported below is one TCR beta chain. Per the original methods: It was from reference gene primer amplification that nucleated cell counts were estimated. Some clones are missing from TCRdb's copy, which holds only in-frame ones; the method was immunoSEQ multiplex PCR. That table is the source of V, J and clone size, and D and trimming were worked out from the DNA. The table includes approximately 85,000 clones, 86% detected once. The V gene's germline CDR1 is LNHNV and CDR2 YYDKDF (reference sequence). CDR3 length: 14 residues. V was pared by 3 bases and J by 3 bases, with 11 bases between. This sample is part of a study of blood T cell repertoires in COVID-19. Study-level background: Specimens from acute and convalescent COVID-19 originated in the United States, Italy and Spain. T cells, B-cell-depleted T cells, or PBMCs provided the cDNA or gDNA that served as material.

This clonotype was sampled from a man between 50 and 59 years old with active or convalescent COVID-19. Material: peripheral blood. The chain recombines TRBV15 with TRBJ1-2; a weak D match, TRBD1 (5 bases). The CDR3 DNA is TGTGCCACCAGCAGGTCTACAGGATACTATGGCTACACCTTC. This codes for CATSRSTGYYGYTF.